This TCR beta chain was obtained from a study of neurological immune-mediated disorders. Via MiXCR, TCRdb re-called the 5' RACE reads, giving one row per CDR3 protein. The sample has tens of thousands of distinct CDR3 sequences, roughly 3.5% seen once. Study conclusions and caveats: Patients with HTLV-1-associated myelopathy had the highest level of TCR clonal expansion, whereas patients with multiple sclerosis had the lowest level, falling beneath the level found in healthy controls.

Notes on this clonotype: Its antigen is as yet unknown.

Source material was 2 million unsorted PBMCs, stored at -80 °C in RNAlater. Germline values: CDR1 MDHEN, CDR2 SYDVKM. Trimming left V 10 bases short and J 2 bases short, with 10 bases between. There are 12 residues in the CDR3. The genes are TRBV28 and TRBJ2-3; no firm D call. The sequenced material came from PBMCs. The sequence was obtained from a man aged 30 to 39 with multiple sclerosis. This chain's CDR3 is CATHTPTDTQYF. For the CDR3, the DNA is TGTGCCACCCATACTCCCACAGATACGCAGTATTTT.